The clone carrying this T cell receptor beta chain showed up many times. Its antigen is not identified. These data originate in a study of CD8 T cells in ankylosing spondylitis. Whole-study findings and limits: Disease-linked clones were reportedly significantly enriched in matched ankylosing spondylitis synovial fluid.

The CDR3 runs 15 residues. J gave up 6 bases and V 3 bases, and 10 bases lay outside the gene matches. TCRdb re-derived calls from the 5' RACE reads in MiXCR, one entry per CDR3 protein. Among some 180,000 distinct CDR3 sequences listed, around a sixth were seen once. The chain employs TRBV12-3 or TRBV12-4 and TRBJ2-5, with 7 positions matching TRBD2. The TCR was taken from a male donor under 30 with ankylosing spondylitis or in good health (not recorded which). Input material: blood, either unsorted or a sorted T cell fraction (not recorded which). The CDR3 bases are TGTGCCAGCAGTTTTGGTCTGGGAGGGTCGAAGACCCAGTACTTC. Translation gives CASSFGLGGSKTQYF.